The 25 T cell receptor beta chains presented below share a single source sample, sequenced in a study of blood T cell repertoires in COVID-19. Repertoires were generated with immunoSEQ multiplex PCR, while TCRdb's copy carries only in-frame clones and drops some. The sample gives about 330,000 clones, approximately 90% of which show up once; around 9.9% is in the top ten. Sequenced sample: peripheral blood. Receptors were obtained from a man aged 30 to 45 with COVID-19, enrolled during active disease.

The chain uses TRBV9 and TRBJ2-5; 8 bases match TRBD1. With 0 bases clipped from V and 5 bases from J, the junction kept 15 bases outside the gene matches. Germline assignment: CDR1 SGDLS and CDR2 YYNGEE. The CDR3 covers 18 residues. Here the CDR3 reads CASSVGQGIGPTRETQYF. The CDR3 coding sequence is TGTGCCAGCAGCGTAGGACAGGGGATAGGGCCTACCAGGGAGACCCAGTACTTC.

The chain employs TRBV13 and TRBJ1-3; D not resolved. Trimming took off 0 bases at V and 0 bases at J, with 9 bases between the two ends. The CDR3 has 16 amino acids. In germline, CDR1 is PRHDT, CDR2 FYEKMQ (reference sequence). Here the CDR3 reads CASSLGPGSSGNTIYF. The CDR3 DNA reads TGTGCCAGCAGCTTAGGACCGGGTAGCTCTGGAAACACCATATATTTT.

V and J are TRBV24-1 and TRBJ1-5; D remains unclear. This CDR3 has 16 residues. The V end was cut by 3 bases, the J end by 7 bases, with 18 bases between. Per the germline V gene, CDR1 is KGHDR and CDR2 is SFDVKD. DNA of the CDR3: TGTGCCACCAGTGATCGGGAGGGCACCCGATCCCAGCCCCAGCATTTT. It is translated as CATSDREGTRSQPQHF.

V and J are TRBV5-1 and TRBJ1-2; no clear D. V dropped 1 base and J dropped 2 bases, with 36 bases sitting between them. The germline gives CDR1 SGHRS, CDR2 YFSETQ. The CDR3 has 23 residues. This CDR3 reads CASSLTGYHYGIPRTEMNYGYTF. The CDR3 DNA is TGCGCCAGCAGCTTGACGGGATATCACTACGGGATCCCCAGGACGGAGATGAACTATGGCTACACCTTC.

The V call is TRBV5-6, the J call TRBJ1-2; maybe TRBD1 (5 bases). The ends were cut back, 6 bases at V and 4 bases at J, with 13 bases in the middle. In germline, CDR1 is SGHDT, CDR2 YYEEEE. The length of the CDR3 is 13 residues. The CDR3 loop reads CASIREGSYGYTF. The CDR3 DNA reads TGTGCCAGCATTAGGGAGGGGTCCTATGGCTACACCTTC. The entire variable domain, with the rest obtained from reference TRBV5-6 and TRBJ1-2, is as follows: DAGVTQSPTHLIKTRGQQVTLRCSPKSGHDTVSWYQQALGQGPQFIFQYYEEEERQRGNFPDRFSGHQFPNYSSELNVNALLLGDSALYLCASIREGSYGYTFGSGTRLTVV.

CDR3 region: CASSPRPSGDNSPLHF. The CDR3 nucleotides are TGCGCCAGCAGCCCGCGTCCCAGCGGCGATAATTCACCCCTCCACTTT. The V and J genes are TRBV4-1 and TRBJ1-6; D is undetermined. CDR1 is MGHRA, CDR2 YSYEKL, per germline. V was trimmed by 4 bases and J by 5 bases, leaving 15 bases between them. The CDR3 is 16 residues long.

The chain couples TRBV18 to TRBJ2-5, with 8 bases that match TRBD1. The length of the CDR3 is 15 residues. Germline values: CDR1 KGHSH, CDR2 LQKENI. Unmatched junction bases numbered 7, after V lost 4 bases and J lost 3 bases. As DNA, the CDR3 is TGTGCCAGCTCACGGTACAGGGGGACTGAAGAGACCCAGTACTTC. Its protein is CASSRYRGTEETQYF.

The V gene is TRBV6-1, the J gene TRBJ1-1; D unresolved. There are 14 residues in the CDR3. Germline assignment: CDR1 MNHNS and CDR2 SASEGT. Trimming pared 2 bases from V and 1 base from J, leaving 8 bases between. DNA of the CDR3: TGTGCCAGCAGTGAATTCGGGGAGAACACTGAAGCTTTCTTT. This encodes CASSEFGENTEAFF.

V is TRBV7-3 and J is TRBJ2-3; D remains ambiguous. The CDR3 has 12 residues. Trimming cost V 5 bases and J 6 bases, with 9 bases left between them. CDR1 SGHTA and CDR2 FQGTGA come from the germline V gene. CDR3 coding DNA: TGTGCCAGCAGCCGCTACGGGGATACGCAGTATTTT. Translation gives CASSRYGDTQYF. The full variable domain, rest sourced from reference TRBV7-3 and TRBJ2-3, is GAGVSQTPSNKVTEKGKYVELRCDPISGHTALYWYRQSLGQGPEFLIYFQGTGAADDSGLPNDRFFAVRPEGSVSTLKIQRTERGDSAVYLCASSRYGDTQYFGPGTRLTVL.

J is TRBJ2-3 and V is TRBV7-2; 8 nucleotides agree with TRBD1. CDR1 and CDR2 from the germline V gene are SGHTA and FQGNSA. Trimming at V came to 5 bases and at J to 5 bases, leaving 9 bases not matched to a gene. The CDR3 covers 15 residues. CDR3 DNA sequence: TGTGCCAGCAGCCGTAGAGGACAGGGAGGAGATACGCAGTATTTT. It specifies CASSRRGQGGDTQYF. Full variable domain (outside the CDR3, taken from reference TRBV7-2 and TRBJ2-3): GAGVSQSPSNKVTEKGKDVELRCDPISGHTALYWYRQSLGQGLEFLIYFQGNSAPDKSGLPSDRFSAERTGGSVSTLTIQRTQQEDSAVYLCASSRRGQGGDTQYFGPGTRLTVL.

A few counts support this clone. The chain combines TRBV6-1 with TRBJ2-7; D perhaps matches TRBD2 (5 bases). Looked up from germline, CDR1 is MNHNS and CDR2 is SASEGT. V lost 4 bases, J lost 1 base, and 23 bases lay in between. The CDR3 has 18 amino acids. The CDR3 nucleotides read TGTGCCAGCAGTGGACTTCCGGTGGTGAGCGGCGGATCCTACGAGCAGTACTTC. It specifies CASSGLPVVSGGSYEQYF.

This clone has a single count. This chain connects TRBV9 to TRBJ1-1; tentative D call: TRBD1 (5 bases). This CDR3 has 14 residues. The ends were cut back, 3 bases at V and 2 bases at J, with 11 bases in the middle. CDR1 and CDR2 (germline): SGDLS, YYNGEE. The CDR3 DNA reads TGTGCCAGCAGCGCACGGGGGACTAACACTGAAGCTTTCTTT. Translation gives CASSARGTNTEAFF.

The chain employs TRBV7-9 and TRBJ1-2, with 7 bases lining up with TRBD1. Germline values: CDR1 SEHNR, CDR2 FQNEAQ (reference sequence). This CDR3 comprises 16 residues. V dropped 5 bases and J dropped 2; count of bases not matched to a gene: 11. The CDR3 spells CASSPLGTAGNYGYTF. Here the CDR3 DNA reads TGTGCCAGCAGCCCACTTGGGACAGCAGGCAACTATGGCTACACCTTC.

The rearrangement joins TRBV4-2 to TRBJ2-7; perhaps TRBD2 as D (5 bases). V dropped 4 bases and J dropped 0 bases, with 10 bases sitting between them. The CDR3 length is 14 residues. Per the germline V gene, CDR1 is LGHNA and CDR2 is YNFKEQ. The CDR3 reads CASSRTGDSYEQYF. The DNA of the CDR3 is TGTGCCAGCAGCCGTACCGGGGACTCCTACGAGCAGTACTTC.

V is TRBV10-3 and J is TRBJ2-7; D gene uncertain. CDR3 length equals 14 residues. V dropped 9 bases and J dropped 0 bases, with 15 bases sitting between them. Germline lookup yields CDR1 ENHRY and CDR2 SYGVKD. CDR3 sequence (DNA): TGTGCCATACATGCCGGGTCCCGCTCCTACGAGCAGTACTTC. Amino acid sequence: CAIHAGSRSYEQYF.

The chain links TRBV10-3 to TRBJ1-2; 10 bases agree with TRBD1. Trimming took 3 bases from V and 4 from J; bases not matched to a gene: 5. CDR1 and CDR2 from the germline V gene are ENHRY and SYGVKD. The CDR3 runs 15 residues. In DNA form, the CDR3 reads TGTGCCATCAGTGACTCCGGGACAGGGGTCTATGGCTACACCTTC. It specifies CAISDSGTGVYGYTF.

CDR3 protein: CASSLDRGMRPQHF. In nucleotides, the CDR3 is TGTGCCAGCAGTTTGGACAGGGGTATGAGGCCCCAGCATTTT. This chain links TRBV2 with TRBJ1-5; TRBD1 matches 9 bases. J gave up 9 bases and V 5 bases, and 8 bases lay outside the gene matches. CDR1 SNHLY and CDR2 FYNNEI come from the germline V gene. CDR3 length: 14 amino acids.

This clone has only one observation. V and J are TRBV7-2 and TRBJ1-5; 7 bases align to TRBD1. CDR1 and CDR2 from the germline V gene are SGHTA and FQGNSA. The trim removed 4 bases at V and 0 bases at J, leaving 6 bases unmatched. The CDR3 runs to 16 residues. CDR3 sequence reads: CASSSTGPLSNQPQHF. CDR3 DNA sequence: TGTGCCAGCAGCTCGACAGGGCCCCTTAGCAATCAGCCCCAGCATTTT.

V and J are TRBV18 and TRBJ1-2, with 10 bases fitting TRBD1. V dropped 4 bases and J dropped 5; count of bases not matched to a gene: 10. This CDR3 contains 16 residues. CDR1 is KGHSH and CDR2 is LQKENI in the germline V gene. Written as DNA, the CDR3 is TGTGCCAGCTCACTAGCCCGGGACAGGGGAAGTTATGGCTACACCTTC. It encodes CASSLARDRGSYGYTF.

The V call is TRBV6-5, the J call TRBJ1-1, with 9 bases fitting TRBD1. Germline V gene sequence: CDR1 MNHEY, CDR2 SVGAGI. CDR3 length: 15 residues. After removal of 0 bases from V and 3 bases from J, the junction contained 2 bases not matched to a gene. CDR3 sequence reads: CASSYSGTGYTEAFF. Written as DNA, the CDR3 is TGTGCCAGCAGTTACTCCGGGACAGGGTACACTGAAGCTTTCTTT.

The chain combines TRBV6-1 with TRBJ1-2, with 11 nucleotides matching TRBD1. Germline V gene sequence: CDR1 MNHNS, CDR2 SASEGT. The CDR3 covers 16 residues. The ends lost 0 bases at V and 4 bases at J; junction bases unmatched: 4. CDR3 amino acids: CASSEAMGTGGYGYTF. CDR3 nucleotides: TGTGCCAGCAGTGAAGCAATGGGGACAGGGGGCTATGGCTACACCTTC.

This clone showed up just a few times. This chain uses TRBV6-5 with TRBJ2-3; D is perhaps TRBD1 (5 bases). The CDR3 runs 14 residues. Trimming removed 7 bases at V and 5 bases at J, with 16 bases between. Germline V CDR1 and CDR2: MNHEY, SVGAGI. The CDR3 region is CASKLGQGKDTQYF. The CDR3 bases are TGTGCCAGCAAATTAGGGCAGGGAAAAGATACGCAGTATTTT.

The rearrangement links TRBV19 to TRBJ1-1; 7 nucleotides line up with TRBD1. The CDR3 loop spans 14 amino acids. CDR1 LNHDA and CDR2 SQIVND come from the germline V gene (reference sequence). Trimming took 4 bases from V and 5 from J; bases not matched to a gene: 7. The CDR3 loop reads CASSNTGERTEAFF. The DNA of the CDR3 is TGTGCCAGTAGTAATACAGGGGAACGGACTGAAGCTTTCTTT. The whole variable domain, filled in from reference TRBV19 and TRBJ1-1, reads DGGITQSPKYLFRKEGQNVTLSCEQNLNHDAMYWYRQDPGQGLRLIYYSQIVNDFQKGDIAEGYSVSREKKESFPLTVTSAQKNPTAFYLCASSNTGERTEAFFGQGTRLTVV.

This sequence joins TRBV19 and TRBJ1-1; TRBD1 matches at 7 bases. The CDR3 extends over 17 amino acids. Germline V gene data show CDR1 as LNHDA and CDR2 as SQIVND (reference sequence). The V and J ends lost 1 base and 3 bases, in that order; junction bases with no gene match: 11. The CDR3: CASSIGQGGRVDTEAFF. CDR3 nucleotide sequence: TGTGCCAGTAGTATAGGACAGGGAGGAAGAGTGGACACTGAAGCTTTCTTT.

This clone occurred a few times. The chain recombines TRBV19 with TRBJ2-7, with 8 bases aligning to TRBD1. The CDR3 runs 16 residues. The germline gives CDR1 LNHDA, CDR2 SQIVND (reference sequence). With V trimmed by 4 bases and J by 3 bases, 11 bases remained unmatched. Here the CDR3 DNA reads TGTGCCAGTAGTACACACGCGGACAGGGTAGACTACGAGCAGTACTTC. This codes for CASSTHADRVDYEQYF.